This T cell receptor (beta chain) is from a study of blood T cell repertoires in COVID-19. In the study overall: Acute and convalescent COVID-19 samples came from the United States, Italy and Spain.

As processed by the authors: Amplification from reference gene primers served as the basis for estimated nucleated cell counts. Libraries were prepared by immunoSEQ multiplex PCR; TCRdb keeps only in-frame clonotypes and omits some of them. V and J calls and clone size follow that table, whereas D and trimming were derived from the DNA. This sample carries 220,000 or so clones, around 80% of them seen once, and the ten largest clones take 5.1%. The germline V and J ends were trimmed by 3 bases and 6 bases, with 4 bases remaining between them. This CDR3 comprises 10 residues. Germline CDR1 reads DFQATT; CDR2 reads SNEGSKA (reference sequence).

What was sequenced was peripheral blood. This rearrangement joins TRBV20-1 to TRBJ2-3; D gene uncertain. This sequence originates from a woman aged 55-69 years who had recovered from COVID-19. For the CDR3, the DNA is TGCAGTGCTAGGCAGGATACGCAGTATTTT. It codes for CSARQDTQYF.